A single sample is the source of the 4 T cell receptor beta chains below, sequenced in a study of blood T cell repertoires in COVID-19. The data were produced by immunoSEQ multiplex PCR, yet TCRdb's version contains in-frame clones alone and is incomplete. The data show more than 250,000 clones, 75% to 90% seen once. The sample was peripheral blood. All receptors come from a woman in her 30s who had recovered from COVID-19.

The J gene is TRBJ2-3, the V gene TRBV29-1; 8 bases line up with TRBD1. Germline CDR1 reads SQVTM; CDR2 reads ANQGSEA. J gave up 6 bases and V 0 bases, and 8 bases lay outside the gene matches. This CDR3 is 15 amino acids long. The DNA of the CDR3 is TGCAGCGTTGAAGATCGCAGGGGGCGCGGGGATACGCAGTATTTT. This sequence encodes CSVEDRRGRGDTQYF.

The rearrangement uses TRBV19 and TRBJ2-7, with 8 bases fitting TRBD1. The CDR3 length is 15 residues. Germline values: CDR1 LNHDA, CDR2 SQIVND (reference sequence). V was clipped by 5 bases and J by 3 bases; unmatched bases: 9. CDR3 amino acids: CASSAAGGTGYEQYF. The DNA for the CDR3 is TGTGCCAGTAGTGCAGCAGGGGGCACGGGCTACGAGCAGTACTTC.

This chain uses TRBV7-8 with TRBJ2-7; TRBD2 matches at 8 bases. In germline, CDR1 is SGHVS, CDR2 FQNEAQ. Losses at the gene ends were 6 bases for V and 2 bases for J; bases not matched to a gene: 9. The CDR3 sequence is 15 residues long. CDR3 in DNA: TGTGCCAGCAGGGTCTCGGGGGGGGGAACCTACGAGCAGTACTTC. Its protein is CASRVSGGGTYEQYF.

This chain connects TRBV7-3 to TRBJ2-2; the D is unclear. The germline CDR1 and CDR2 sequences are SGHTA and FQGTGA. Trimming pared 2 bases from V and 8 bases from J, leaving 6 bases between. CDR3 length: 12 residues. CDR3 coding DNA: TGTGCCAGCAGCTTAGTTTCTGGGGAGCTGTTTTTT. Residues: CASSLVSGELFF.